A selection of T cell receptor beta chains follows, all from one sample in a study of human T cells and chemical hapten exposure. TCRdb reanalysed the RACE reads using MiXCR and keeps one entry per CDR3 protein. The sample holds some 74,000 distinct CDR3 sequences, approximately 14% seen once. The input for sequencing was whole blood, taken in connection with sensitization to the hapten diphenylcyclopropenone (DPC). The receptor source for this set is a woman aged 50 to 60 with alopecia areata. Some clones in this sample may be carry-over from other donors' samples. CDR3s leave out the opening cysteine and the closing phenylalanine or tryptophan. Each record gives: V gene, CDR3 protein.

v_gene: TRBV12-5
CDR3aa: ASGLVLAGPETQY

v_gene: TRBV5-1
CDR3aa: ASSLSLGLGEQF

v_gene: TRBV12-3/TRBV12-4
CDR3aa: ASSLGWDRGMNQPQH

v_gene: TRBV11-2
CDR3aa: ASGPTRPSYEQY

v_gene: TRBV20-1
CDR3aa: SARGRVDGYT

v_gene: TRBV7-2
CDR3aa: ASSLMTSFYNEQF

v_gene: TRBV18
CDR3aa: ASSPRIYPGTASQETQY

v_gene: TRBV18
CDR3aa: ASSRGRSTDTQY

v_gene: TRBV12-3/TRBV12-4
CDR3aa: ASSLNARNTIY

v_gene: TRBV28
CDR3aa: ASSPLERPNYGYT

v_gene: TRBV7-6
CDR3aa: ASSLAGDEQY

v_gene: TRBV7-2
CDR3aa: ASSSSFANTEAF

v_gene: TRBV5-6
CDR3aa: ASSLGREKLF

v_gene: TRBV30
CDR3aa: AWSEGNNQPQH

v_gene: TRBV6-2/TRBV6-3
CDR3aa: ASSEDSSYEQY

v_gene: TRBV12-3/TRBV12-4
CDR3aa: ASSPIGQYTEAF

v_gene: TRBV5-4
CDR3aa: ASSSGGTSGRGADTQY

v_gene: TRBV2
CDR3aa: ASIPAGTEAF

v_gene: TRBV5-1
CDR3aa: ASSLDDPWQGTGELF

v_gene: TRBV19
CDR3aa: ASISGQIFNQPQH

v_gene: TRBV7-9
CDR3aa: ASRPLSGTRGGNEQF

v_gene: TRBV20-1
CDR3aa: SASVGSGKEEAF

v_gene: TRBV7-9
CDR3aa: ASSSGTSGNWYIQY

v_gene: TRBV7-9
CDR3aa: ASSYDGDLALH

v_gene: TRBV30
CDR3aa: AWSQPGQGARGANVLT

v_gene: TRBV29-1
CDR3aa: SVSSGRAISDEQY

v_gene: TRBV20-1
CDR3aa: SHHRGSTDTQY

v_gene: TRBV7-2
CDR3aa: ASSFGLLGNEQF

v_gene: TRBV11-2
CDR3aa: ASSPGTSGEETQY

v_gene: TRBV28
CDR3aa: ASGTGAKNIQY

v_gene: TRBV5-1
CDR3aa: ASSLDGGAPLH

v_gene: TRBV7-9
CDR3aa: ASSPETALQF

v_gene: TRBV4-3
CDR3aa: ASSQGLAGGGGETQY

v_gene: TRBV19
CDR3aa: ATERDGSYGYT

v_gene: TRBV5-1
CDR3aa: ASSSKGLAGVGHGELF

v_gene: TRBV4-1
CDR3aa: ASSQGDRDPTNEKLF

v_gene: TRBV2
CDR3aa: ASSGSRGGHEQF

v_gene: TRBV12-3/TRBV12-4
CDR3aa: ASSIYRGRDQPQH

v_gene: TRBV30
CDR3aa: AWSLITTGNNEKLF

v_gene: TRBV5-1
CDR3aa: ASSFGGQYYEQY

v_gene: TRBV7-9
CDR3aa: ASSLAYGYT

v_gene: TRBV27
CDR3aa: ASSWTRRTDTQY

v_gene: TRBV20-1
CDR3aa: SARGAYEQY

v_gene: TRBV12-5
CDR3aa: ASGLVLRRTENIQY

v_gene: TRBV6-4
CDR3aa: ASSPGQSNTEAF

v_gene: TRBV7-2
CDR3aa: ASTPSPVRTYEQY

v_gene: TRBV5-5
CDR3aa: ASYLQGAANIQY

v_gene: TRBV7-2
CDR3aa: ASSLGLAALEETQY

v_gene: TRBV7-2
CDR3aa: ASSPRLSYEQY

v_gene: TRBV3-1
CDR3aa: ASSQLAGLEQY